Ten or more counts support the clone carrying this T cell receptor (beta chain). The target antigen is unknown. TCRdb ran MiXCR on the 5' RACE reads and lists one entry per CDR3 protein. This sample carries about 18,000 distinct CDR3 sequences, around 10% of them seen once, and the ten largest clones take about 32%. This sample was included in a study of neurological immune-mediated disorders. Findings and caveats of the study: Across subjects, no CDR3 amino acid sequence appeared in expanded clones of more than one subject, a finding that suggested private repertoires in all groups.

The CDR3 is 14 amino acids. Looked up from germline, CDR1 is SEHNR and CDR2 is FQNEAQ (reference sequence). V was shortened by 5 bases and J by 9 bases, with 20 bases between the two germline ends. The source of this sequence is a woman in her forties or fifties in good health. V gene TRBV7-9 combines with J gene TRBJ2-7; TRBD1 is a possible D gene (5 bases). Sequencing was done on a sample of CD8+ T cells from blood. The CDR3 reads CASSANRQTPRQYF. DNA of the CDR3: TGTGCCAGCAGCGCTAACAGACAGACCCCCAGGCAGTACTTC. The entire variable domain, with the rest obtained from reference TRBV7-9 and TRBJ2-7, is as follows: DTGVSQNPRHKITKRGQNVTFRCDPISEHNRLYWYRQTLGQGPEFLTYFQNEAQLEKSRLLSDRFSAERPKGSFSTLEIQRTEQGDSAMYLCASSANRQTPRQYFGPGTRLTVT.